This TCR beta chain was recovered during a study of blood T cell repertoires in COVID-19. Study overall: There were acute and convalescent COVID-19 samples, and they came from the United States, Italy and Spain. Sample material is recorded as cDNA or gDNA derived from T cells, B-cell-depleted T cells, or PBMCs.

In the original processing: Reference gene primer amplification yielded estimated nucleated cell counts. The protocol was immunoSEQ multiplex PCR, while the TCRdb copy is restricted to in-frame clones and leaves out a portion. The D gene and trimming were derived from the DNA, and the V and J assignments and clone size from that table. The repertoire holds about 350,000 clones, with around 90% as singletons. Seattle participants joined during active infection and were tracked over time. Germline V lookup: CDR1 MGHRA, CDR2 YSYEKL. The CDR3 consists of 15 residues. Deletions cut 1 base from V and 8 bases from J, with 15 bases between.

The specimen was peripheral blood. The rearrangement joins TRBV4-1 to TRBJ2-1, with D maybe TRBD2 (5 bases). The TCR was taken from a woman in her sixties or seventies with COVID-19, enrolled during active disease. The CDR3 sequence is CASSQGGLFGDEQFF. The CDR3 DNA reads as TGCGCCAGCAGCCAAGGTGGACTCTTCGGCGATGAGCAGTTCTTC.